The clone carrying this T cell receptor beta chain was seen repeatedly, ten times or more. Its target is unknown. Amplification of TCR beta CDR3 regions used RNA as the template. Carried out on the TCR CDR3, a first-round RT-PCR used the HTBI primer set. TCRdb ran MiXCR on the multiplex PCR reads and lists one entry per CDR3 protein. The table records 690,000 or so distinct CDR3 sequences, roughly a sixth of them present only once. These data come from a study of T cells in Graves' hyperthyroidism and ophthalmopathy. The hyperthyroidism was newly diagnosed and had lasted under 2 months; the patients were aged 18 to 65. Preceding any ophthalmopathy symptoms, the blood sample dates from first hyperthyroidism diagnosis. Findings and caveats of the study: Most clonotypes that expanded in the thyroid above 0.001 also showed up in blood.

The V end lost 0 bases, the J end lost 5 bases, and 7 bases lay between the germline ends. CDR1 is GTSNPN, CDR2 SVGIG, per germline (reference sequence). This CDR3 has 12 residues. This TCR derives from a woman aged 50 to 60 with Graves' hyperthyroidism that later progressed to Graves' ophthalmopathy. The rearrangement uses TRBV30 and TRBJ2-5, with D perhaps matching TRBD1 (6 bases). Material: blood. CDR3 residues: CAWSVRGETQYF. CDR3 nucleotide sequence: TGTGCCTGGAGTGTGAGGGGGGAGACCCAGTACTTC. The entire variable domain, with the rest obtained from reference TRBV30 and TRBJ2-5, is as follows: SQTIHQWPATLVQPVGSPLSLECTVEGTSNPNLYWYRQAAGRGLQLLFYSVGIGQISSEVPQNLSASRPQDRQFILSSKKLLLSDSGFYLCAWSVRGETQYFGPGTRLLVL.